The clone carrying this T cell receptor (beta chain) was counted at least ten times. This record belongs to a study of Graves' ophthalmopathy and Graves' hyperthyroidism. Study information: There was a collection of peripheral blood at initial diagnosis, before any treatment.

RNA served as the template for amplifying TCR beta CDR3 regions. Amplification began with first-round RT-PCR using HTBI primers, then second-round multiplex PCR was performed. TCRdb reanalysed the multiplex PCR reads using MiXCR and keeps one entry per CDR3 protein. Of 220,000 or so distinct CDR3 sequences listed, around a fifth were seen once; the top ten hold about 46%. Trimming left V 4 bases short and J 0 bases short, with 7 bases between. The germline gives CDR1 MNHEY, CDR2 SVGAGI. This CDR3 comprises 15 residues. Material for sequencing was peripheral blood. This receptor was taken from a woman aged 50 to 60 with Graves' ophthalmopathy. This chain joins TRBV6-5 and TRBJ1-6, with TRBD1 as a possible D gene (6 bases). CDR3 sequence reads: CASSWTVSYNSPLHF. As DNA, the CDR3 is TGTGCCAGCAGTTGGACAGTCTCCTATAATTCACCCCTCCACTTT.